This T cell receptor delta chain was documented in a study of gamma-delta chains in newborns, infants, children. Background on the study: Polyclonal expansion of innate γδ T cells after birth follows microbial exposure.

TCRdb repeated clone calling on the reads with CATT. The sample consists of approximately 4,900 delta-chain clones, approximately 3.9% of them appearing once. This clone is medium-sized in the sample. Other DNA sequences in this specimen translate into the identical CDR3. The CDR3 loop spans 21 amino acids. Germline V gene sequence: CDR1 TVYSNPD, CDR2 GDNSRS (reference sequence). J was trimmed by 0 bases and V by 0 bases; bases with no gene match: 24. The V gene is TRDV3, the J gene TRDJ1, with TRDD3 matching over 8 bases. Material for sequencing was blood. The source of this sequence is a child who was a newborn, infant or young child, either healthy, febrile or measles-vaccinated (not recorded which). CDR3 nucleotide sequence: TGTGCCTTTAGTTCTGCAGCCTACATTGAGTACTGGGGGCTCGACACCGATAAACTCATCTTT. It encodes CAFSSAAYIEYWGLDTDKLIF. Full variable domain (rest looked up from reference TRDV3 and TRDJ1): CDKVTQSSPDQTVASGSEVVLLCTYDTVYSNPDLFWYRIRPDYSFQFVFYGDNSRSEGADFTQGRFSVKHILTQKAFHLVISPVRTEDSATYYCAFSSAAYIEYWGLDTDKLIFGKGTRVTVEP.